The clone carrying this TCR beta chain was seen many times. The antigen is not known. These data originate in a study of T cells after posttransplantation cyclophosphamide. Study results and caveats: Blood and skin or GI T cell repertoires showed limited TRB overlap.

Only in-frame clones appear in the TCRdb table, and some are missing; sequencing was by immunoSEQ multiplex PCR. In total the sample includes 42,000 or so clones, none of them seen once. The CDR3 totals 16 residues. Germline CDR1 and CDR2: MNHEY and SMNVEV (reference sequence). Losses at the gene ends were 2 bases for V and 4 bases for J; bases not matched to a gene: 8. Specimen: PBMCs. This receptor was obtained from a woman aged 45-65 years in good health and a related stem cell transplant donor. The chain uses TRBV27 and TRBJ1-5, with 7 bases that match TRBD1. In DNA, the CDR3 is TGTGCCAGCAGTTTAATCTGGACAGGTGGGAATCAGCCCCAGCATTTT. Residues: CASSLIWTGGNQPQHF.